The 10 T cell receptor beta chains listed next were all sequenced from one sample in a study of T cell changes during pregnancy in multiple sclerosis (dated by TCRdb to between 2017 and 2020). The protocol used for the library was the immunoSEQ multiplex PCR assay. TCRdb retrieved this table from immuneACCESS and kept in-frame rearrangements only. Not all clones are present; in checked studies, unresolved V genes account for under half, and no reason is known for the remainder. Across this sample there are over 35,000 clones, with about 90% seen only once. Clones ranked in the top ten supply approximately 0.52% of the sample. Sequencing was performed on CD4+ T cells from peripheral blood mononuclear cells, taken in the second trimester of pregnancy. These receptors all come from a female donor with multiple sclerosis, enrolled in a pregnancy study.

This clone was counted once. This chain uses TRBV4-3 with TRBJ2-1; 12 nucleotides align to TRBD1. Germline assignment: CDR1 LGHNA and CDR2 YSLEER. The V and J ends lost 4 bases and 7 bases, in that order; junction bases with no gene match: 5. CDR3 length: 15 residues. CDR3 nucleotide sequence: TGCGCCAGCAGCCGGGGACAGGGGGCGTTTAATGAGCAGTTCTTC. Its translation is CASSRGQGAFNEQFF.

The CDR3 protein is CASSIVGQGSYEQYF. CDR3 sequence (DNA): TGTGCCAGTAGTATTGTAGGACAGGGATCCTACGAGCAGTACTTC. V usage is TRBV19 and J usage is TRBJ2-7, with TRBD1 identical over 8 bases. The trim removed 3 bases at V and 1 base at J, leaving 5 bases unmatched. The CDR3 covers 15 residues. Germline CDR1 reads LNHDA; CDR2 reads SQIVND (reference sequence).

The V gene is TRBV5-1, the J gene TRBJ2-7, with 7 bases that match TRBD1. V was clipped by 4 bases and J by 5 bases; unmatched bases: 6. The CDR3 contains 13 residues. Germline V lookup: CDR1 SGHRS, CDR2 YFSETQ. The CDR3 DNA reads as TGCGCCAGCAGCGAAAAAACAGGGGACGAGCAGTACTTC. Its translation is CASSEKTGDEQYF.

The chain recombines TRBV28 with TRBJ2-4, with 10 nucleotides matching TRBD2. The CDR3 has 17 residues. Germline values: CDR1 MDHEN, CDR2 SYDVKM. J gave up 6 bases and V 0 bases, and 8 bases lay outside the gene matches. The chain's CDR3 is CASSLWDPGTSVNIQYF. In nucleotides, the CDR3 is TGTGCCAGCAGTTTATGGGACCCCGGGACTAGCGTAAACATTCAGTACTTC.

This chain uses TRBV19 with TRBJ2-5; D may be TRBD1 (5 bases). In germline, CDR1 is LNHDA, CDR2 SQIVND (reference sequence). V lost 1 base, J lost 5 bases, and 8 bases lay in between. The CDR3 totals 13 residues. CDR3 bases: TGTGCCAGTAGTATAGGGGGCGCGGAGACCCAGTACTTC. Amino acids: CASSIGGAETQYF.

The chain couples TRBV28 to TRBJ2-3, with D tentatively TRBD2 (7 bases). The ends were cut back, 5 bases at V and 10 bases at J, with 25 bases in the middle. This CDR3 is 16 amino acids long. CDR1 MDHEN and CDR2 SYDVKM come from the germline V gene. The CDR3 DNA sequence: TGTGCCAGCAGTCACTCTCGGGCCGAAACAGGGAGGGCGCAGTATTTT. Protein sequence: CASSHSRAETGRAQYF.

J is TRBJ1-2 and V is TRBV28; D gene ambiguous. The germline V and J ends were trimmed by 6 bases and 4 bases, with 21 bases remaining between them. Germline values: CDR1 MDHEN, CDR2 SYDVKM. The CDR3 has 16 amino acids. The CDR3 spells CASSSITAATLYGYTF. The CDR3 DNA reads TGTGCCAGCAGCTCTATCACAGCAGCCACCCTCTATGGCTACACCTTC.

The chain employs TRBV5-1 and TRBJ2-3; perhaps TRBD2 as D (6 bases). Trimming removed 5 bases from V and 0 bases from J, with 10 bases in between. The V gene's germline CDR1 is SGHRS and CDR2 YFSETQ. The CDR3 consists of 14 residues. The CDR3 DNA sequence: TGCGCCAGCAGTTCGGGGGATAGCACAGATACGCAGTATTTT. Translation: CASSSGDSTDTQYF.

The chain uses TRBV5-8 and TRBJ2-7, with a weak D call TRBD2 (7 bases). Trimming left V 7 bases short and J 2 bases short, with 13 bases between. This CDR3 has 13 amino acids. CDR1 is SGHTS, CDR2 YDEGEE, per germline. CDR3 nucleotides: TGTGCCAGCCACAGGGAGGGGACCTACGAGCAGTACTTC. This encodes CASHREGTYEQYF.

The table lists this clone with a few counts. The rearrangement joins TRBV4-2 to TRBJ1-1; TRBD1 is a possible D gene (6 bases). The V gene's germline CDR1 is LGHNA and CDR2 YNFKEQ. Trimming took off 4 bases at V and 4 bases at J, with 13 bases between the two ends. The CDR3 contains 14 residues. CDR3 residues: CASSRAGEGTEAFF. The CDR3 region has the DNA TGTGCCAGCAGCCGAGCAGGGGAGGGCACTGAAGCTTTCTTT.